Shown below are 22 T cell receptor beta chains from a single sample sequenced in a study of OX40 agonist ivuxolimab in advanced cancers. Here immunoSEQ multiplex PCR was the method, and the copy in TCRdb shows in-frame clones only, minus some. The data hold 43,000 or so clones, with over 80% observed a single time. The specimen comprised CD4+ or CD8+ T cells sorted from blood, sampled in a trial of the OX40 agonist ivuxolimab. These receptors were taken from an adult with an advanced solid tumor such as melanoma, head and neck, liver or kidney cancer.

The chain combines TRBV30 with TRBJ1-2, with 7 nucleotides matching TRBD1. J lost 4 bases, V lost 2 bases, and 10 bases had no gene match. Germline assignment: CDR1 GTSNPN and CDR2 SVGIG (reference sequence). The CDR3 spans 15 residues. In DNA, the CDR3 is TGTGCCTGGAGTACCCCCGGACAGGAGTTCTATGGCTACACCTTC. The encoded protein is CAWSTPGQEFYGYTF.

The J gene is TRBJ1-2, the V gene TRBV9; weak D call: TRBD1 (5 bases). Germline V lookup: CDR1 SGDLS, CDR2 YYNGEE. The CDR3 spans 15 residues. V was trimmed by 0 bases and J by 3 bases, leaving 12 bases between them. The CDR3 sequence: CASSVGGVVDYGYTF. CDR3 DNA: TGTGCCAGCAGCGTAGGGGGGGTTGTGGACTATGGCTACACCTTC.

This clone was detected once. The V gene is TRBV7-2, the J gene TRBJ2-3, with 9 bases lining up with TRBD2. The CDR3 sequence is 15 residues long. CDR1 and CDR2 (germline): SGHTA, FQGNSA. J lost 3 bases, V lost 5 bases, and 6 bases had no gene match. CDR3 nucleotides: TGTGCCAGCAGCATTAGCGGGAGCGGGACAGATACGCAGTATTTT. Protein sequence: CASSISGSGTDTQYF.

This sequence joins TRBV6-1 and TRBJ2-3, with D possibly being TRBD1 (5 bases). Trimming removed 2 bases at V and 0 bases at J, with 12 bases between. From germline, CDR1 is MNHNS and CDR2 SASEGT. The CDR3 is 16 amino acids. DNA of the CDR3: TGTGCCAGCAGTGAAAGTTGGGCAGGGAGCACAGATACGCAGTATTTT. As protein: CASSESWAGSTDTQYF.

The gene calls are TRBV20-1 and TRBJ2-3; perhaps D is TRBD1 or TRBD2 (5 bases each). Germline CDR1 DFQATT, CDR2 SNEGSKA (reference sequence). Trimming removed 3 bases from V and 14 bases from J, with 15 bases in between. CDR3 size: 11 residues. The CDR3, as DNA: TGCAGTGCTAGGTCAAGGGACGATCGGTATTTT. Its translation: CSARSRDDRYF.

The J gene is TRBJ1-2, the V gene TRBV11-2; D not certain. This CDR3 has 15 residues. CDR1 and CDR2 (germline): SGHAT, FQNNGV. V was pared by 2 bases and J by 2 bases, with 12 bases between. This chain's CDR3 is CASSLSRIRNYGYTF. The CDR3 DNA sequence: TGTGCCAGCAGCTTATCCAGGATTCGGAACTATGGCTACACCTTC.

The genes are TRBV6-6 and TRBJ2-7; D not certain. The CDR3 is 13 residues long. The germline V gene has CDR1 MNHNY and CDR2 SVGAGI (reference sequence). Trimming pared 11 bases from V and 3 bases from J, leaving 17 bases between. The CDR3 DNA is TGTGCCGTAGAGAGCAGTTTAAGCTACGAGCAGTACTTC. This encodes CAVESSLSYEQYF.

V gene TRBV10-3 combines with J gene TRBJ2-5, with TRBD1 as a possible D gene (5 bases). Trimming removed 3 bases from V and 0 bases from J, with 5 bases in between. The CDR3 has 13 residues. Germline V gives CDR1 ENHRY, CDR2 SYGVKD. Here the CDR3 DNA reads TGTGCCATCAGTGACAGGGACCAAGAGACCCAGTACTTC. Its translation is CAISDRDQETQYF.

The chain carries TRBV5-4 and TRBJ2-5; TRBD2 might be the D (7 bases). CDR3 length: 11 residues. Germline CDR1 reads SGHNT; CDR2 reads YYREEE (reference sequence). The CDR3 region is CGFGGRETQYF. The CDR3, as DNA: TGTGGTTTCGGGGGGCGGGAGACCCAGTACTTC.

V gene TRBV6-5 combines with J gene TRBJ1-2, with D possibly TRBD1 on 5 matching bases. Germline V CDR1 and CDR2: MNHEY, SVGAGI. The CDR3 is 14 amino acids. V was pared by 5 bases and J by 7 bases, with 17 bases between. CDR3 in DNA: TGTGCCAGCAGTCCCGGGACGTCCAGAAGTGGCTACACCTTC. It translates to CASSPGTSRSGYTF.

V usage is TRBV10-3 and J usage is TRBJ1-1, with D perhaps TRBD1 (5 bases). This CDR3 contains 14 residues. CDR1 and CDR2 from the germline V gene are ENHRY and SYGVKD. V shed 6 bases and J shed 1 base, with 12 bases lying between them. Here the CDR3 DNA reads TGTGCCATCAGCCCCAGGGCCTCGAACACTGAAGCTTTCTTT. This translates into CAISPRASNTEAFF.

Only a few counts were recorded for this clone. The same CDR3 also results from other DNA sequences found in this sample. V and J are TRBV4-2 and TRBJ2-7; TRBD2 matches at 10 bases. Per germline, CDR1 LGHNA and CDR2 YNFKEQ. The junction had 6 bases not matched to a gene; V was cut back by 3 bases and J by 4 bases. The length of the CDR3 is 15 residues. CDR3 in amino acids: CASSQDRTSGYEQYF. The CDR3, as DNA: TGTGCCAGCAGCCAGGATCGGACTAGCGGATACGAGCAGTACTTC.

The chain joins TRBV5-8 to TRBJ2-3; 10 bases match TRBD2. Trimming removed 4 bases from V and 2 bases from J; junction bases left unmatched: 10. CDR1 SGHTS and CDR2 YDEGEE come from the germline V gene. This CDR3 has 17 residues. In nucleotides, the CDR3 is TGTGCCAGCAGCATACGGACTAGCGGAAACCCCACAGATACGCAGTATTTT. Translation: CASSIRTSGNPTDTQYF. Together with reference TRBV5-8 and TRBJ2-3, the CDR3 gives the full variable domain: EAGVTQSPTHLIKTRGQQATLRCSPISGHTSVYWYQQALGLGLQFLLWYDEGEERNRGNFPPRFSGRQFPNYSSELNVNALELEDSALYLCASSIRTSGNPTDTQYFGPGTRLTVL.

This sequence joins TRBV28 and TRBJ1-3; TRBD1 is a possible D gene (5 bases). Deletions cut 3 bases from V and 3 bases from J, with 18 bases between. The CDR3 contains 17 residues. From germline, CDR1 is MDHEN and CDR2 SYDVKM. The CDR3 DNA sequence: TGTGCCAGCAGTTTGGCACCGGGACCTCAGGGTGGAAACACCATATATTTT. It encodes CASSLAPGPQGGNTIYF.

This clone was seen a single time. This sequence joins TRBV18 and TRBJ2-1; TRBD2 is a possible D gene (6 bases). CDR3 length: 14 amino acids. The germline V and J ends were trimmed by 4 bases and 8 bases, with 15 bases remaining between them. CDR1 and CDR2 (germline): KGHSH, LQKENI. CDR3 nucleotides: TGTGCCAGCTCACGGGGGGAAATGGGGTATGAGCAGTTCTTC. Its protein product is CASSRGEMGYEQFF.

The chain combines TRBV28 with TRBJ2-7; no reliable D call. CDR1 MDHEN and CDR2 SYDVKM come from the germline V gene. V lost 1 base to trimming and J lost 0 bases, with 10 bases between them. The CDR3 length is 15 residues. The CDR3 DNA reads as TGTGCCAGCAGTTTATTGGGGTCTGGCTCCTACGAGCAGTACTTC. This translates into CASSLLGSGSYEQYF.

The J gene is TRBJ2-5, the V gene TRBV10-1, with 8 bases lining up with TRBD2. CDR3 length: 14 amino acids. Germline V gene data show CDR1 as WNHNN and CDR2 as SYGVQD (reference sequence). J lost 4 bases, V lost 4 bases, and 5 bases had no gene match. CDR3 protein: CASSVGLAPETQYF. The CDR3 DNA reads TGCGCCAGCAGTGTTGGACTAGCCCCAGAGACCCAGTACTTC.

This rearrangement joins TRBV28 to TRBJ1-2; TRBD1 matches at 7 bases. V shed 7 bases and J 8 bases; nucleotides not matched to a gene: 7. The CDR3 runs to 12 residues. Per germline, CDR1 MDHEN and CDR2 SYDVKM. The DNA of the CDR3 is TGTGCCAGCAAACTGACAGGGCGAGGCTACACCTTC. Protein sequence: CASKLTGRGYTF.

The chain is built from TRBV5-8 and TRBJ1-5; no reliable D call. Germline V gene data show CDR1 as SGHTS and CDR2 as YDEGEE. This CDR3 contains 12 residues. The V end was cut by 7 bases, the J end by 0 bases, with 5 bases between. CDR3 DNA: TGTGCCAGCGTATATAGCAATCAGCCCCAGCATTTT. This encodes CASVYSNQPQHF.

The chain is built from TRBV5-1 and TRBJ1-1; TRBD1 might be the D (5 bases). Trimming took 5 bases from V and 4 from J, leaving 9 bases between them. This CDR3 region has 12 residues. Germline values: CDR1 SGHRS, CDR2 YFSETQ. CDR3 sequence (DNA): TGCGCCAGCAGGACAGAGGTCACTGAAGCTTTCTTT. It yields the protein CASRTEVTEAFF.

This clone appeared a few times. The gene calls are TRBV4-1 and TRBJ1-1; maybe TRBD1 (5 bases). In germline, CDR1 is MGHRA, CDR2 YSYEKL. The CDR3 consists of 13 residues. The V gene lost 0 bases and the J gene lost 11 bases, with 13 bases spanning the gap. CDR3: CASSQERAGRAFF. The CDR3 bases are TGCGCCAGCAGCCAAGAACGGGCAGGGAGGGCTTTCTTT.

The chain joins TRBV7-2 to TRBJ2-2, with 10 bases lining up with TRBD2. J was trimmed by 7 bases and V by 6 bases; bases with no gene match: 5. Germline lookup yields CDR1 SGHTA and CDR2 FQGNSA. CDR3 size: 14 residues. This CDR3 reads CASSSGRKIGELFF. CDR3 in DNA: TGTGCCAGCAGTAGCGGGAGGAAGATCGGGGAGCTGTTTTTT.